A single sample is the source of the 15 T cell receptor beta chains below, sequenced in a study of T cells in Graves' hyperthyroidism and ophthalmopathy. From RNA transcripts, TCR beta CDR3 regions were amplified. The TCR CDR3 was amplified in a first-round RT-PCR using the HTBI primer set. In TCRdb, the multiplex PCR reads were re-called with MiXCR into one record per CDR3 protein. The sample carries approximately 510,000 distinct CDR3 sequences, around 20% recorded once. Sequencing was carried out using blood. Receptor source: a man aged 18 to 30 with Graves' hyperthyroidism.

This clonotype was recorded at least ten times. The chain recombines TRBV10-3 with TRBJ2-7, with 7 nucleotides matching TRBD1. The trim removed 4 bases at V and 3 bases at J, leaving 9 bases unmatched. The CDR3 has 15 amino acids. CDR1 is ENHRY and CDR2 is SYGVKD in the germline V gene. CDR3 protein: CAISVGTAAGYEQYF. DNA of the CDR3: TGTGCCATCAGTGTAGGGACAGCTGCCGGCTACGAGCAGTACTTC.

In this sample, this clonotype turned up many times. The chain is built from TRBV28 and TRBJ1-1, with D possibly TRBD1 on 6 matching bases. CDR1 and CDR2 (germline): MDHEN, SYDVKM. CDR3 length: 14 amino acids. With 2 bases removed from V and 5 bases from J, the gap between germline ends came to 12 bases. The CDR3 loop reads CASSLQQGITEAFF. The CDR3 DNA sequence: TGTGCCAGCAGTTTACAACAGGGAATAACTGAAGCTTTCTTT.

This clonotype has at least ten counts. The genes are TRBV12-3 or TRBV12-4 and TRBJ1-6; a possible D gene is TRBD1 (6 bases). V was clipped by 5 bases and J by 10 bases, with 21 bases between them. The CDR3 is 16 residues long. The CDR3 protein is CASSPLGAGAGSPLHF. CDR3 in DNA: TGTGCCAGCAGTCCACTTGGGGCAGGGGCGGGATCACCCCTCCACTTT.

This clonotype was seen many times. The chain joins TRBV2 to TRBJ2-7, with D possibly being TRBD1 (6 bases). CDR3 length: 16 amino acids. Looked up from germline, CDR1 is SNHLY and CDR2 is FYNNEI. The V gene lost 4 bases and the J gene lost 5 bases, with 21 bases spanning the gap. The CDR3 spells CASSVVLGAPSDEQYF. The CDR3 region has the DNA TGTGCCAGCAGTGTCGTTTTGGGGGCCCCTTCGGACGAGCAGTACTTC.

Worth noting for this clonotype: This may stem from a read error, because a much larger clone lies one nucleotide away. The chain combines TRBV27 with TRBJ1-2; 9 nucleotides line up with TRBD1. The J segment lost 6 bases and the V segment lost 10 bases, leaving 9 bases of the junction unmatched. CDR3 size: 13 residues. Per germline, CDR1 MNHEY and CDR2 SMNVEV (reference sequence). The chain's CDR3 is CANSRTGEDGYTF. The CDR3 DNA follows: TGTGCCAACAGCCGGACAGGGGAAGATGGCTACACCTTC.

In its sample, this clonotype was seen many times. The CDR3 region has the DNA TGTGCCAGCAGCCCATCATCATTAGCTAGTGGCTACACCTTC. Translation: CASSPSSLASGYTF. V is TRBV14 and J is TRBJ1-2; no reliable D call. The CDR3 consists of 14 residues. Trimming stripped 4 bases from V and 7 bases from J, with 16 bases between. CDR1 is SGHDN, CDR2 FVKESK, per germline.

This chain connects TRBV12-3 or TRBV12-4 to TRBJ1-6, with D possibly matching TRBD1 (6 bases). V lost 2 bases to trimming and J lost 1 base, with 6 bases between them. The CDR3 is 15 amino acids. CDR3 nucleotides: TGTGCCAGCAGTTTAAGGGGGTCCTATAATTCACCCCTCCACTTT. Protein product: CASSLRGSYNSPLHF.

The rearrangement links TRBV20-1 to TRBJ1-6, with a weak D call TRBD1 (6 bases). Germline values: CDR1 DFQATT, CDR2 SNEGSKA (reference sequence). V was shortened by 1 base and J by 10 bases, with 17 bases between the two germline ends. CDR3 length equals 15 residues. CDR3 in amino acids: CSARGEGRTVSPLHF. CDR3 DNA: TGCAGTGCTAGAGGGGAAGGCCGGACAGTCTCACCCCTCCACTTT.

This clonotype was picked up a small number of times. A much more abundant neighbour one base away suggests this may be a read error. The V and J genes are TRBV12-3 or TRBV12-4 and TRBJ1-2; 7 bases agree with TRBD1. The CDR3 extends over 13 amino acids. CDR3 nucleotides: TGTGCCAGCAGTGTCGGACAGGCCTATGGCTACGCCTTC. Translating it yields CASSVGQAYGYAF.

In this sample, this clonotype turned up many times. The junction departs from germline at one end; a sequencing error may be responsible. The rearrangement joins TRBV28 to TRBJ2-5; 13 nucleotides line up with TRBD2. The length of the CDR3 is 19 residues. The germline gives CDR1 MDHEN, CDR2 SYDVKM. The CDR3 region has the DNA TGTGCCAGCAGTCTCCCGACTAGCGGGGGGCCGAACAACCAAGAGGCCCAGTACTTC. Residues: CASSLPTSGGPNNQEAQYF.

In this sample, this clonotype turned up many times. V usage is TRBV19 and J usage is TRBJ1-2, with 9 bases that match TRBD1. Trimming cost V 6 bases and J 8 bases; bases outside gene matches: 10. Looked up from germline, CDR1 is LNHDA and CDR2 is SQIVND (reference sequence). CDR3 length equals 14 residues. The CDR3 nucleotides read TGTGCCAGTAGCAAAAATAACAGGGGGCAAGGCTACACCTTC. Translated, it gives CASSKNNRGQGYTF.

This clonotype has a count of ten or more. J is TRBJ1-2 and V is TRBV20-1, with D possibly matching TRBD1 (6 bases). V was shortened by 5 bases and J by 7 bases, with 17 bases between the two germline ends. Germline V lookup: CDR1 DFQATT, CDR2 SNEGSKA (reference sequence). This CDR3 has 13 amino acids. DNA of the CDR3: TGCAGTGCTCACCGAGGGGGGGGTAGTGGCTACACCTTC. Translated: CSAHRGGGSGYTF.

In its sample, this clonotype was seen many times. V is TRBV12-5 and J is TRBJ2-7, with D uncertain. CDR3 length: 13 residues. Germline CDR1 LGHNT, CDR2 FRNRAP. The V end was cut by 5 bases, the J end by 3 bases, with 11 bases between. Here the CDR3 reads CASGPGVIYEQYF. The CDR3 bases are TGTGCTAGTGGTCCTGGGGTGATCTACGAGCAGTACTTC.

V is TRBV6-1 and J is TRBJ1-2, with 7 bases that match TRBD1. Germline CDR1 is MNHNS and CDR2 is SASEGT. CDR3 length: 15 amino acids. The V and J ends lost 2 bases and 3 bases, in that order; junction bases with no gene match: 6. The CDR3 DNA reads TGTGCCAGCAGTGAATTCAACAGGGGAGACTATGGCTACACCTTC. Its translation: CASSEFNRGDYGYTF.

This clonotype has at least ten counts. The chain joins TRBV20-1 to TRBJ1-5; D perhaps matches TRBD1 (6 bases). The CDR3 extends over 15 amino acids. CDR1 is DFQATT, CDR2 SNEGSKA, per germline (reference sequence). Trimming cost V 0 bases and J 7 bases, with 16 bases left between them. This CDR3 reads CSARDPQTGYQPQHF. The CDR3 region has the DNA TGCAGTGCTAGAGACCCTCAAACAGGGTACCAGCCCCAGCATTTT.